The 32 T cell receptor beta chains given below trace back to one sample, sequenced in a study of blood T cell repertoires in COVID-19. Clones were read by immunoSEQ multiplex PCR, and TCRdb kept only the in-frame ones, dropping some. Of approximately 170,000 clones listed, 80% to 90% were seen once; the top ten hold roughly 3.6%. Sequencing used peripheral blood. These receptors came from a man aged 18 to 30 with active or convalescent COVID-19.

V gene TRBV28 combines with J gene TRBJ1-1, with D perhaps TRBD1 (6 bases). From germline, CDR1 is MDHEN and CDR2 SYDVKM. This CDR3 has 11 amino acids. Trimming pared 7 bases from V and 11 bases from J, leaving 14 bases between. The CDR3 DNA reads TGTGCCAGCACCACAGGGAGGGTTGCTTTCTTT. Residues: CASTTGRVAFF.

V is TRBV7-3 and J is TRBJ1-6, with D uncertain. The CDR3 extends over 14 amino acids. Germline CDR1 is SGHTA and CDR2 is FQGTGA. The ends were cut back, 2 bases at V and 8 bases at J, with 10 bases in the middle. CDR3 in DNA: TGTGCCAGCAGCTTAGGACGCGGGGATTCACCCCTCCACTTT. It encodes CASSLGRGDSPLHF.

This chain links TRBV30 with TRBJ1-1, with a weak D call TRBD1 (5 bases). V was cut by 4 bases and J by 5 bases, with 17 bases left in between. This CDR3 has 14 amino acids. Looked up from germline, CDR1 is GTSNPN and CDR2 is SVGIG (reference sequence). The DNA for the CDR3 is TGTGCCTGGAAGTCCCTCCAGGGCGTGACTGAAGCTTTCTTT. It yields the protein CAWKSLQGVTEAFF.

The V and J genes are TRBV28 and TRBJ1-1; TRBD1 agrees at 9 bases. The CDR3 contains 16 residues. The germline CDR1 and CDR2 sequences are MDHEN and SYDVKM. The junction had 10 bases not matched to a gene; V was cut back by 5 bases and J by 3 bases. The CDR3, as DNA: TGTGCCAGCAGTCCCGTGACAGGGGGGGTCCACACTGAAGCTTTCTTT. It encodes CASSPVTGGVHTEAFF.

The chain employs TRBV4-1 and TRBJ1-1; D ambiguous. Germline V gives CDR1 MGHRA, CDR2 YSYEKL. The CDR3 length is 14 residues. V was cut by 1 base and J by 0 bases, with 6 bases left in between. Here the CDR3 DNA reads TGCGCCAGCAGCCAAGGCGGGTTGAACACTGAAGCTTTCTTT. As protein: CASSQGGLNTEAFF.

The V gene is TRBV4-1, the J gene TRBJ2-7, with 9 bases matching TRBD1. V lost 4 bases to trimming and J lost 1 base; unmatched junction nucleotides: 2. The CDR3 covers 14 residues. Germline loops: CDR1 MGHRA, CDR2 YSYEKL. The CDR3 reads CASSLGQGSYEQYF. DNA of the CDR3: TGCGCCAGCAGCCTGGGACAGGGATCCTACGAGCAGTACTTC.

The chain links TRBV6-1 to TRBJ1-5; TRBD1 is a possible D gene (5 bases). Trimming took 1 base from V and 9 from J, leaving 16 bases between them. The CDR3 contains 15 residues. CDR1 and CDR2 from the germline V gene are MNHNS and SASEGT. In nucleotides, the CDR3 is TGTGCCAGCAGTGAAGTGGGGGGGGTTTACGGGCCCCAGCATTTT. Its translation: CASSEVGGVYGPQHF.

The CDR3 loop reads CASSAGQGFADLDEKLFF. The DNA of the CDR3 is TGTGCCAGCAGCGCGGGACAGGGGTTTGCGGACCTGGATGAAAAACTGTTTTTT. This rearrangement joins TRBV7-6 to TRBJ1-4; TRBD1 matches at 10 bases. This CDR3 is built from 18 residues. V gave up 5 bases and J gave up 6 bases; unmatched junction bases: 15. CDR1 SGHVS and CDR2 FNYEAQ come from the germline V gene.

V gene TRBV13 combines with J gene TRBJ1-1; 7 bases are shared with TRBD1. With V trimmed by 5 bases and J by 0 bases, 3 bases remained unmatched. CDR3 length: 14 residues. Germline V lookup: CDR1 PRHDT, CDR2 FYEKMQ (reference sequence). The CDR3 reads CASSPGQMNTEAFF. The CDR3 nucleotides are TGTGCCAGCAGCCCGGGACAGATGAACACTGAAGCTTTCTTT. Based on the CDR3 plus reference TRBV13 and TRBJ1-1, the full variable domain is AAGVIQSPRHLIKEKRETATLKCYPIPRHDTVYWYQQGPGQDPQFLISFYEKMQSDKGSIPDRFSAQQFSDYHSELNMSSLELGDSALYFCASSPGQMNTEAFFGQGTRLTVV.

This clone has a handful of counts. The rearrangement joins TRBV6-5 to TRBJ1-4; a weak D match, TRBD1 (5 bases). Trimming removed 7 bases from V and 6 bases from J, with 9 bases in between. CDR1 is MNHEY, CDR2 SVGAGI, per germline. CDR3 size: 12 residues. The CDR3 DNA reads TGTGCCAGCAAAGGGGTGCATGAAAAACTGTTTTTT. As protein: CASKGVHEKLFF.

The chain recombines TRBV19 with TRBJ1-4; a possible D gene is TRBD1 (5 bases). The CDR3 is 15 residues long. Germline V gene lookup returns CDR1 LNHDA and CDR2 SQIVND (reference sequence). The V end was cut by 5 bases, the J end by 7 bases, with 17 bases between. The DNA of the CDR3 is TGTGCCAGTAGTTTGAACGGGGCCGGGAGTGAAAAACTGTTTTTT. It specifies CASSLNGAGSEKLFF. Looking up the rest from reference TRBV19 and TRBJ1-4 gives the full variable domain: DGGITQSPKYLFRKEGQNVTLSCEQNLNHDAMYWYRQDPGQGLRLIYYSQIVNDFQKGDIAEGYSVSREKKESFPLTVTSAQKNPTAFYLCASSLNGAGSEKLFFGSGTQLSVL.

This clone has only a few counts. The chain has TRBV19 and TRBJ1-5, with D possibly being TRBD1 (5 bases). The germline V and J ends were trimmed by 4 bases and 0 bases, with 16 bases remaining between them. The CDR3 runs to 17 residues. Germline loops: CDR1 LNHDA, CDR2 SQIVND (reference sequence). The CDR3, as DNA: TGTGCCAGTAGTAATGAGGGACTCACCGATAGCAATCAGCCCCAGCATTTT. Its translation is CASSNEGLTDSNQPQHF.

The rearrangement links TRBV24-1 to TRBJ2-5; 7 bases map to TRBD2. With V trimmed by 0 bases and J by 5 bases, 11 bases remained unmatched. The V gene's germline CDR1 is KGHDR and CDR2 SFDVKD. This CDR3 has 17 residues. This CDR3 reads CATSDLRDLAGVETQYF. CDR3 coding DNA: TGTGCCACCAGTGATTTGCGTGATTTGGCGGGAGTGGAGACCCAGTACTTC.

This clone was seen a single time. The chain recombines TRBV5-4 with TRBJ1-4, with D perhaps TRBD1 (6 bases). The CDR3 totals 16 residues. V lost 3 bases, J lost 7 bases, and 19 bases lay in between. Germline lookup yields CDR1 SGHNT and CDR2 YYREEE (reference sequence). CDR3: CASSYGGADKVEKLFF. As DNA, the CDR3 is TGTGCCAGCAGCTACGGGGGGGCCGATAAGGTTGAAAAACTGTTTTTT.

The chain employs TRBV5-1 and TRBJ1-3; D remains ambiguous. This CDR3 has 16 residues. Trimming shortened V by 0 bases and J by 4 bases, and 14 bases separated the two germline ends. Germline V lookup: CDR1 SGHRS, CDR2 YFSETQ. This CDR3 reads CASSLATAASGNTIYF. The CDR3 DNA follows: TGCGCCAGCAGCTTGGCCACGGCGGCCTCAGGAAACACCATATATTTT. The whole variable domain, remainder taken from reference TRBV5-1 and TRBJ1-3, is KAGVTQTPRYLIKTRGQQVTLSCSPISGHRSVSWYQQTPGQGLQFLFEYFSETQRNKGNFPGRFSGRQFSNSRSEMNVSTLELGDSALYLCASSLATAASGNTIYFGEGSWLTVV.

This clone was detected a few times. The chain carries TRBV10-3 and TRBJ1-3; D is uncertain. Germline CDR1 ENHRY, CDR2 SYGVKD. This CDR3 has 15 residues. The V and J ends lost 10 bases and 0 bases respectively, with 16 bases between them. The CDR3 loop reads CATRPEGLSGNTIYF. As DNA, the CDR3 is TGTGCCACCCGACCGGAGGGCCTCTCTGGAAACACCATATATTTT.

V usage is TRBV6-4 and J usage is TRBJ2-2; 7 bases fit TRBD1. CDR3 length equals 14 residues. From germline, CDR1 is MRHNA and CDR2 SNTAGT. Trimming took 7 bases from V and 6 from J; bases not matched to a gene: 8. CDR3: CASKQGTTAGELFF. Written as DNA, the CDR3 is TGTGCCAGCAAACAGGGGACCACAGCCGGGGAGCTGTTTTTT.

As regards this clone: The sample carries other DNA sequences with the same CDR3. The V gene is TRBV27, the J gene TRBJ2-2; TRBD1 matches at 9 bases. This CDR3 has 13 residues. After removal of 8 bases from V and 8 bases from J, the junction contained 6 bases not matched to a gene. Per germline, CDR1 MNHEY and CDR2 SMNVEV (reference sequence). The CDR3 region is CASSLQGAGELFF. The CDR3 nucleotides read TGTGCCAGCTCCCTACAGGGGGCAGGGGAGCTGTTTTTT.

The chain carries TRBV13 and TRBJ1-4; TRBD1 might be the D (5 bases). The CDR3 spans 15 residues. V dropped 5 bases and J dropped 3 bases, with 13 bases sitting between them. The germline V gene encodes CDR1 PRHDT and CDR2 FYEKMQ (reference sequence). CDR3 DNA: TGTGCCAGCAGCATCAGGACATTTTCTAATGAAAAACTGTTTTTT. Translated, it gives CASSIRTFSNEKLFF.

This chain connects TRBV6-5 to TRBJ2-7; 7 bases are a match to TRBD2. With V trimmed by 4 bases and J by 4 bases, 10 bases remained unmatched. Germline V lookup: CDR1 MNHEY, CDR2 SVGAGI. This CDR3 is built from 15 residues. CDR3 loop: CASSSRGGSGYEQYV. In nucleotides, the CDR3 is TGTGCCAGCAGTTCCCGGGGAGGGTCGGGGTACGAGCAGTACGTC.

The rearrangement joins TRBV6-2 or TRBV6-3 to TRBJ1-1; TRBD1 matches at 7 bases. Unmatched junction bases numbered 5, after V lost 2 bases and J lost 5 bases. CDR1 and CDR2 (germline): MNHEY, SVGEGT. This CDR3 is 14 amino acids long. The CDR3: CASSYGGTVTEAFF. The CDR3 DNA follows: TGTGCCAGCAGTTACGGAGGGACAGTTACTGAAGCTTTCTTT.

The chain carries TRBV12-3 or TRBV12-4 and TRBJ2-7; D is uncertain. Trimming took off 5 bases at V and 5 bases at J, with 10 bases between the two ends. This CDR3 has 12 residues. The DNA of the CDR3 is TGTGCCAGCAGTGCCGTCCGGGACGAGCAGTACTTC. This encodes CASSAVRDEQYF.

The rearrangement links TRBV7-8 to TRBJ2-5, with 7 nucleotides matching TRBD1. CDR1 and CDR2 (germline): SGHVS, FQNEAQ. CDR3 length: 14 residues. After removal of 3 bases from V and 0 bases from J, the junction contained 1 base not matched to a gene. CDR3 bases: TGTGCCAGCAGCTTGGGACAGTACCAAGAGACCCAGTACTTC. Translated, it gives CASSLGQYQETQYF.

The rearrangement links TRBV5-1 to TRBJ1-6, with 8 positions matching TRBD1. Looked up from germline, CDR1 is SGHRS and CDR2 is YFSETQ. The V segment lost 0 bases and the J segment 0 bases; nucleotides outside the gene matches: 8. CDR3 size: 19 residues. The chain's CDR3 is CASSLGSRTGPSYNSPLHF. DNA for the CDR3: TGCGCCAGCAGCTTGGGCAGCCGGACAGGGCCCTCCTATAATTCACCCCTCCACTTT.

This clone was counted once. The V and J genes are TRBV20-1 and TRBJ2-2, with D unclear. CDR1 and CDR2 from the germline V gene are DFQATT and SNEGSKA (reference sequence). Trimming pared 7 bases from V and 6 bases from J, leaving 9 bases between. The CDR3 loop spans 11 amino acids. In DNA, the CDR3 is TGCAGTGAGGAGTATGCCGGGGAGCTGTTTTTT. Residues: CSEEYAGELFF.

This chain links TRBV3-1 (or the pseudogene TRBV3-2) with TRBJ1-6, with D uncertain. CDR3 length: 15 residues. Trimming stripped 0 bases from V and 8 bases from J, with 11 bases between. Germline V CDR1 and CDR2: LGHDT, YNNKEL (reference sequence). The CDR3 sequence is CASSQDDGRDSPLHF. In DNA form, the CDR3 reads TGTGCCAGCAGCCAAGATGACGGGAGGGATTCACCCCTCCACTTT.

The chain has TRBV6-5 and TRBJ1-2; tentative D call: TRBD1 (5 bases). Per germline, CDR1 MNHEY and CDR2 SVGAGI. The CDR3 totals 12 residues. V lost 2 bases to trimming and J lost 5 bases, with 6 bases between them. CDR3 region: CASSYGGYGYTF. CDR3 nucleotide sequence: TGTGCCAGCAGTTACGGGGGGTATGGCTACACCTTC.

This rearrangement joins TRBV5-1 to TRBJ1-1; D unresolved. This CDR3 comprises 13 residues. V was cut by 4 bases and J by 1 base, with 8 bases left in between. From germline, CDR1 is SGHRS and CDR2 YFSETQ. In DNA form, the CDR3 reads TGCGCCAGCAGCCCTCTAGGGAACACTGAAGCTTTCTTT. Amino acid sequence: CASSPLGNTEAFF.

Written as DNA, the CDR3 is TGCGCCAGCAGCTTGAACGGGGGTGCTGGAAACACCATATATTTT. Its translation is CASSLNGGAGNTIYF. The rearrangement uses TRBV5-1 and TRBJ1-3; perhaps TRBD1 as D (5 bases). The germline CDR1 and CDR2 sequences are SGHRS and YFSETQ. The CDR3 consists of 15 residues. Trimming stripped 1 base from V and 2 bases from J, with 10 bases between. Full variable domain (remainder filled in from reference TRBV5-1 and TRBJ1-3): KAGVTQTPRYLIKTRGQQVTLSCSPISGHRSVSWYQQTPGQGLQFLFEYFSETQRNKGNFPGRFSGRQFSNSRSEMNVSTLELGDSALYLCASSLNGGAGNTIYFGEGSWLTVV.

The CDR3 protein is CASSLGRTAMNTEAFF. CDR3 in DNA: TGTGCCAGCAGCTTAGGGAGGACAGCAATGAACACTGAAGCTTTCTTT. V usage is TRBV7-9 and J usage is TRBJ1-1; the D gene is possibly TRBD1 (6 bases). From germline, CDR1 is SEHNR and CDR2 FQNEAQ (reference sequence). The length of the CDR3 is 16 residues. The ends were cut back, 1 base at V and 0 bases at J, with 12 bases in the middle.

In DNA, the CDR3 is TGTGCCAGCGGAGAGGACTTTCATACTGAAGCTTTCTTT. This sequence encodes CASGEDFHTEAFF. V gene TRBV7-9 combines with J gene TRBJ1-1, with D hard to call. V lost 8 bases and J 5 bases, leaving 15 bases between the germline ends. The germline V gene encodes CDR1 SEHNR and CDR2 FQNEAQ (reference sequence). The CDR3 spans 13 residues.

The J gene is TRBJ2-1, the V gene TRBV10-3; 11 positions agree with TRBD2. With 4 bases clipped from V and 3 bases from J, the junction kept 23 bases outside the gene matches. Germline CDR1 reads ENHRY; CDR2 reads SYGVKD. CDR3 length equals 22 residues. CDR3 nucleotides: TGTGCCATCAGTGCCATTACCTCTAGCGGGGGGACTGAGATAACCTTCTACAATGAGCAGTTCTTC. Residues: CAISAITSSGGTEITFYNEQFF.